The rows below give T cell receptor beta chains drawn from one sample of a study of technical replicates of blood from a few donors. The table came from immunoSEQ multiplex PCR; TCRdb's copy has only in-frame clones and leaves some out. The sample yields more than 75,000 clones, about 95% seen once. Material: T cells isolated from PBMCs. Receptors originate from a human donor in good health. Each CDR3 is given with its conserved first and last residue. The D gene is left open where the match is weak. For some rows the clone size is stated as once, few or many, or as a class when expanded; others skip it.

>TRBV4-3|.|.|TRBJ2-7|16
TGCGCCAGCAGCCAAGATCTTCCAGGGTTAGGGAACGAGCAGTACTTC
CASSQDLPGLGNEQYF
>TRBV6-5|.|once|TRBJ1-3|11
TGTGCCAGCCGGGATCCTAACACCATATATTTT
CASRDPNTIYF
>TRBV6-1|TRBD1|.|TRBJ1-5|16
TGTGCCAGCAGTGAATTCGGGACAGCGAGCAATCAGCCCCAGCATTTT
CASSEFGTASNQPQHF
>TRBV9|TRBD2|.|TRBJ2-1|16
TGTGCCAGCACCCCCAGCGGGAGCTTTTCCTACAATGAGCAGTTCTTC
CASTPSGSFSYNEQFF
>TRBV10-3|TRBD1|.|TRBJ2-1|13
TGTGCCACGGAGACAGGGGACTACAATGAGCAGTTCTTC
CATETGDYNEQFF
>TRBV6-1|TRBD1|once|TRBJ2-3|12
TGTGCCAGCACTGACAGGGGGGATACGCAGTATTTT
CASTDRGDTQYF
>TRBV6-4|TRBD2|.|TRBJ2-3|15
TGTGCCAGCAGTGACGGAGCGGGAGGGCCAGATACGCAGTATTTT
CASSDGAGGPDTQYF
>TRBV7-3|TRBD1|.|TRBJ2-7|16
TGTGCCAGCAGCGCCGACAGGGGTTTAAGTGGCTACGAGCAGTACTTC
CASSADRGLSGYEQYF
>TRBV18|TRBD1|.|TRBJ1-2|13
TGTGCCAGCTCACCGGGGACAGCCTATGGCTACACCTTC
CASSPGTAYGYTF
>TRBV5-4|.|.|TRBJ1-1|14
TGTGCCAGCAGCCGAAGCTTACCCAGGGGCCTTGCTTTCTTT
CASSRSLPRGLAFF
>TRBV6-1|.|.|TRBJ2-5|13
TGTGCCAGCAGTGGCTTAGCCCCAGAGACCCAGTACTTC
CASSGLAPETQYF
>TRBV30|.|.|TRBJ2-7|12
TGTGCCTGGAGCACTACTTCCTACGAGCAGTACTTC
CAWSTTSYEQYF
>TRBV7-6|.|.|TRBJ2-7|13
TGTGCCAGCAGCCCGCAGGACAGAACCGAGCAGTACTTC
CASSPQDRTEQYF
>TRBV18|.|.|TRBJ2-4|15
TGTGCCAGCTCACCGGAACAGATAGCCAAAAACATTCAGTACTTC
CASSPEQIAKNIQYF
>TRBV13|.|.|TRBJ2-7|13
TGTGCCAGCAGCTTTGCCAGGACCTACGAGCAGTACTTC
CASSFARTYEQYF
>TRBV7-8|TRBD2|.|TRBJ2-1|15
TGTGCCAGCAGCTCAGATCCATTGCGGGAGAATGAGCAGTTCTTC
CASSSDPLRENEQFF
>TRBV14|TRBD2|once|TRBJ2-7|19
TGTGCCAGCAGCCAAGACCCGGGACTAGCGGGAGTCCACTCCTACGAGCAGTACTTC
CASSQDPGLAGVHSYEQYF
>TRBV4-1|TRBD1|once|TRBJ2-5|15
TGCGCCAGCAGCCGGCGACAGGGACCTCAAGAGACCCAGTACTTC
CASSRRQGPQETQYF
>TRBV2|TRBD2|.|TRBJ2-7|16
TGTGCCAGCAGTGAGGTAGGCGGGAGGACGATCTACGAGCAGTACTTC
CASSEVGGRTIYEQYF
>TRBV27|TRBD1|.|TRBJ1-5|15
TGTGCCAGCAGTTTATTTGGACAGGGGGACCAGCCCCAGCATTTT
CASSLFGQGDQPQHF
>TRBV19|.|few|TRBJ2-7|15
TGTGCCAGTAGTGAGCAAGGGGGAGAGAGATACGAGCAGTACTTC
CASSEQGGERYEQYF
>TRBV20-1|TRBD1|.|TRBJ2-5|11
TGCAGTTCAGACAGGGGAGAGACCCAGTACTTC
CSSDRGETQYF
>TRBV30|TRBD1|.|TRBJ1-2|15
TGTGCCTGGGATAAAACTAGGGACAGGTCCTATGGCTACACCTTC
CAWDKTRDRSYGYTF
>TRBV7-6|TRBD1|.|TRBJ2-7|14
TGTGCCAGCAGCTTACAGGGGGCAGTAGGTGAGCAGTACTTC
CASSLQGAVGEQYF